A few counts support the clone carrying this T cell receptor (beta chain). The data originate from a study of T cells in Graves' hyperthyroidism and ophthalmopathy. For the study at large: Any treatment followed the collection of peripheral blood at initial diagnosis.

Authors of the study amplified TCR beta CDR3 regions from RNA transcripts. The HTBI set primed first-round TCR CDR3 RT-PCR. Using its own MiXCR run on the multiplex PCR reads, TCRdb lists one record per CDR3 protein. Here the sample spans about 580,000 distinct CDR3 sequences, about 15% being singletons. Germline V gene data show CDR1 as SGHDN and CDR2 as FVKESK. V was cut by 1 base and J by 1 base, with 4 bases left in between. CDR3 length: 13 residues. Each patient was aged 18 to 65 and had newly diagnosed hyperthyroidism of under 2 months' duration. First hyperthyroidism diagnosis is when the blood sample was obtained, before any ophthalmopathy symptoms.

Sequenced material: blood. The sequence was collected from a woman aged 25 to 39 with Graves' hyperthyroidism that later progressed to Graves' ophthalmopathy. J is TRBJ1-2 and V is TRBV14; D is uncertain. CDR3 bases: TGTGCCAGCAGCCAAGCCCGTAACTATGGCTACACCTTC. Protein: CASSQARNYGYTF.